The 17 T cell receptor beta chains given below trace back to one sample, sequenced in a study of cytomegalovirus exposure and HLA in healthy donors. The PCR employed 60 Vbeta primers together with 13 Jbeta primers. Method: immunoSEQ multiplex PCR; TCRdb's copy keeps in-frame clones and lacks some. The sample carries about 130,000 clones, roughly 78% recorded once. Material: PBMCs. All receptors come from a man aged 25 to 40 in good health and CMV-seronegative.

Comment on this clone: The identical CDR3 is also encoded by other nucleotide sequences in the sample. This sequence joins TRBV7-9 and TRBJ1-1; 7 nucleotides line up with TRBD1. J gave up 1 base and V 4 bases, and 6 bases lay outside the gene matches. The CDR3 runs 15 residues. Germline CDR1 and CDR2: SEHNR and FQNEAQ (reference sequence). The CDR3 DNA follows: TGTGCCAGCAGCTCCACAGGACAGGCGAACACTGAAGCTTTCTTT. Translation: CASSSTGQANTEAFF. The variable domain in full, with the rest retrieved from reference TRBV7-9 and TRBJ1-1, is DTGVSQNPRHKITKRGQNVTFRCDPISEHNRLYWYRQTLGQGPEFLTYFQNEAQLEKSRLLSDRFSAERPKGSFSTLEIQRTEQGDSAMYLCASSSTGQANTEAFFGQGTRLTVV.

The table lists this clone with a count of one. V and J are TRBV5-1 and TRBJ1-2, with TRBD1 matching 7 bases. J gave up 4 bases and V 4 bases, and 4 bases lay outside the gene matches. The CDR3 contains 13 residues. Per germline, CDR1 SGHRS and CDR2 YFSETQ. CDR3 protein: CASSMTGIYGYTF. The CDR3 DNA reads TGCGCCAGCAGCATGACAGGGATCTATGGCTACACCTTC.

V and J are TRBV5-4 and TRBJ2-7; 8 nucleotides agree with TRBD1. The germline gives CDR1 SGHNT, CDR2 YYREEE (reference sequence). CDR3 size: 15 residues. With 4 bases clipped from V and 8 bases from J, the junction kept 14 bases outside the gene matches. The CDR3 region has the DNA TGTGCCAGCAGCCCTACACAGGGGGTACCCAGCAAGCAGTACTTC. It translates to CASSPTQGVPSKQYF.

The chain links TRBV2 to TRBJ1-1; a weak D match, TRBD1 (6 bases). CDR1 is SNHLY and CDR2 is FYNNEI in the germline V gene. The ends were cut back, 6 bases at V and 10 bases at J, with 18 bases in the middle. The CDR3 spans 13 residues. In nucleotides, the CDR3 is TGTGCCAGCAGCCAAGAGAGGGGGACGGGAGCTTTCTTT. Amino acid sequence: CASSQERGTGAFF.

V gene TRBV19 combines with J gene TRBJ1-1, with a tentative D call TRBD1 (5 bases). Looked up from germline, CDR1 is LNHDA and CDR2 is SQIVND (reference sequence). Trimming pared 9 bases from V and 0 bases from J, leaving 17 bases between. There are 15 residues in the CDR3. CDR3 sequence reads: CASRMGEGMNTEAFF. CDR3 bases: TGTGCCAGCAGAATGGGGGAGGGCATGAACACTGAAGCTTTCTTT.

A note on this clone: One end of the junction is discordant with germline, which a read error may explain. V is TRBV5-5 and J is TRBJ1-4; 9 nucleotides agree with TRBD1. From germline, CDR1 is SGHKS and CDR2 YYEKEE (reference sequence). The length of the CDR3 is 13 residues. CDR3 residues: CASSRWTGAPLVF. Here the CDR3 DNA reads TGTGCCAGCAGTCGATGGACAGGGGCCCCTTTGGTTTTT.

J is TRBJ2-7 and V is TRBV11-2; 8 nucleotides line up with TRBD2. The germline V gene has CDR1 SGHAT and CDR2 FQNNGV. There are 15 residues in the CDR3. V was clipped by 1 base and J by 3 bases; unmatched bases: 5. This CDR3 is CASSLVGTSLYEQYF. CDR3 bases: TGTGCCAGCAGCTTAGTCGGGACTAGTCTCTACGAGCAGTACTTC.

The rearrangement uses TRBV28 and TRBJ1-5; possible D gene TRBD1, 6 bases. CDR3 size: 15 residues. V was shortened by 5 bases and J by 6 bases, with 17 bases between the two germline ends. Germline V CDR1 and CDR2: MDHEN, SYDVKM. The CDR3 sequence: CASSAPQGMGQPQHF. For the CDR3, the DNA is TGTGCCAGCAGTGCCCCCCAGGGGATGGGTCAGCCCCAGCATTTT.

The chain couples TRBV18 to TRBJ2-3, with D perhaps matching TRBD1 (5 bases). The CDR3 length is 14 residues. V lost 3 bases and J lost 3, with 10 bases in between. Germline loops: CDR1 KGHSH, CDR2 LQKENI. As DNA, the CDR3 is TGTGCCAGCTCACCGATCCAGGGAACAGATACGCAGTATTTT. It encodes CASSPIQGTDTQYF.

The genes are TRBV7-6 and TRBJ1-1; perhaps TRBD1 as D (5 bases). This CDR3 contains 15 residues. V gave up 5 bases and J gave up 6 bases, with 19 bases separating them. CDR1 and CDR2 (germline): SGHVS, FNYEAQ. Here the CDR3 reads CASSLEAGGDPEAFF. CDR3 nucleotide sequence: TGTGCCAGCAGCCTCGAGGCCGGGGGGGACCCTGAAGCTTTCTTT.

The V gene is TRBV7-2, the J gene TRBJ1-2; D is possibly TRBD1 (5 bases). Per the germline V gene, CDR1 is SGHTA and CDR2 is FQGNSA. V shed 6 bases and J shed 3 bases, with 11 bases lying between them. The CDR3 extends over 13 amino acids. The CDR3 loop reads CASSPPGYYGYTF. CDR3 nucleotides: TGTGCCAGCAGTCCACCAGGGTACTATGGCTACACCTTC.

To note about this clone: Mismatch with germline at one junction end may stem from a read error. Other DNA sequences in this sample translate to the same CDR3. The chain employs TRBV6-1 and TRBJ1-1; 7 bases fit TRBD1. This CDR3 contains 15 residues. From germline, CDR1 is MNHNS and CDR2 SASEGT. The CDR3 sequence is CASQTGAFGSDEAFF. The CDR3, as DNA: TGTGCCAGCCAAACAGGGGCGTTTGGGAGTGATGAAGCCTTCTTT.

This clone was found a few times. The CDR3 loop is CASIGDRVAGANVLTF. CDR3 bases: TGTGCCAGCATTGGAGACAGGGTAGCCGGGGCCAACGTCCTGACTTTC. This chain uses TRBV2 with TRBJ2-6; TRBD1 aligns across 7 bases. The CDR3 totals 16 residues. V gave up 7 bases and J gave up 4 bases; unmatched junction bases: 10. Germline loops: CDR1 SNHLY, CDR2 FYNNEI.

The chain couples TRBV7-2 to TRBJ1-1, with D perhaps TRBD1 (6 bases). The CDR3 has 13 residues. CDR1 and CDR2 (germline): SGHTA, FQGNSA. V lost 1 base and J 5 bases, leaving 8 bases between the germline ends. CDR3 amino acids: CASSLEQGTEAFF. The CDR3 DNA is TGTGCCAGCAGCTTAGAGCAGGGGACTGAAGCTTTCTTT.

This clone was detected only once. The chain joins TRBV10-3 to TRBJ2-2; the match to TRBD2 covers 12 bases. The CDR3 covers 16 residues. Trimming took 7 bases from V and 5 from J; bases not matched to a gene: 8. CDR1 and CDR2 from the germline V gene are ENHRY and SYGVKD. The CDR3 spells CAINRLAGEGTGELFF. The DNA for the CDR3 is TGTGCCATCAATCGACTAGCGGGGGAGGGGACCGGGGAGCTGTTTTTT.

This chain links TRBV4-1 with TRBJ1-2; 7 bases align to TRBD1. Unmatched junction bases numbered 7, after V lost 2 bases and J lost 7 bases. This CDR3 contains 14 residues. From germline, CDR1 is MGHRA and CDR2 YSYEKL. Here the CDR3 reads CASSQTQGSVGYTF. The CDR3 coding sequence is TGCGCCAGCAGCCAAACACAGGGGTCGGTTGGCTACACCTTC.

The CDR3 sequence is CASSPRGGNQETQYF. The CDR3, as DNA: TGTGCCAGCAGCCCAAGGGGCGGGAATCAAGAGACCCAGTACTTC. The V and J genes are TRBV7-9 and TRBJ2-5, with a weak D call TRBD2 (6 bases). Germline loops: CDR1 SEHNR, CDR2 FQNEAQ (reference sequence). Trimming removed 5 bases from V and 2 bases from J, with 15 bases in between. This CDR3 region has 15 residues. The complete variable domain, with remaining parts taken from reference TRBV7-9 and TRBJ2-5, reads DTGVSQNPRHKITKRGQNVTFRCDPISEHNRLYWYRQTLGQGPEFLTYFQNEAQLEKSRLLSDRFSAERPKGSFSTLEIQRTEQGDSAMYLCASSPRGGNQETQYFGPGTRLLVL.